The 26 T cell receptor beta chains below all came from one sample that was sequenced in a study of blood T cell repertoires in COVID-19 (dated by TCRdb to about 2020). The library relied on the immunoSEQ multiplex PCR assay. The table comes from immuneACCESS by way of TCRdb, which keeps in-frame sequences with V and J called. Part of the clones is missing from these tables; in studies checked, under half for an unresolved V gene and the rest for unknown reasons. Counted in this sample were about 120,000 clones; around 85% of them appeared once. The ten largest clones add up to approximately 5.1% of the sample. Sequences were obtained from peripheral blood. These receptors all come from an older woman with COVID-19, enrolled during active disease.

Concerning this clone itself: The sample holds other DNA sequences that translate to the same CDR3. CDR3 in amino acids: CASSLTSGGWAFF. The CDR3, as DNA: TGTGCCAGCAGCTTAACTAGCGGGGGATGGGCTTTCTTT. The rearrangement joins TRBV7-3 to TRBJ1-1; D is possibly TRBD1 (5 bases). Trimming left V 0 bases short and J 11 bases short, with 13 bases between. This CDR3 is 13 amino acids long. The germline CDR1 and CDR2 sequences are SGHTA and FQGTGA.

The V gene is TRBV6-2 or TRBV6-3, the J gene TRBJ1-2; D unclear. The germline V and J ends were trimmed by 5 bases and 3 bases, with 10 bases remaining between them. Germline lookup yields CDR1 MNHEY and CDR2 SVGEGT. The CDR3 covers 13 residues. The CDR3 sequence is CASSPKGDYGYTF. The CDR3 region has the DNA TGTGCCAGCAGTCCCAAGGGAGACTATGGCTACACCTTC.

The CDR3, as DNA: TGTGCCAGCAGTTCCCTCGAGCCAATCGACAGGGGTGGCGGAGGCTACACCTTC. Translation: CASSSLEPIDRGGGGYTF. J is TRBJ1-2 and V is TRBV6-2 or TRBV6-3; 8 bases are shared with TRBD1. The CDR3 loop spans 18 amino acids. In germline, CDR1 is MNHEY, CDR2 SVGEGT. With 4 bases clipped from V and 8 bases from J, the junction kept 21 bases outside the gene matches.

This chain connects TRBV5-1 to TRBJ1-2; 9 bases fit TRBD1. V lost 0 bases to trimming and J lost 3 bases; unmatched junction nucleotides: 12. CDR1 SGHRS and CDR2 YFSETQ come from the germline V gene. The CDR3 runs 18 residues. In DNA, the CDR3 is TGCGCCAGCAGCTTGGAGGCCGGGACAGGGTTGTGGGACTATGGCTACACCTTC. It translates to CASSLEAGTGLWDYGYTF.

The rearrangement links TRBV14 to TRBJ1-1, with 8 bases lining up with TRBD1. Germline V gene data show CDR1 as SGHDN and CDR2 as FVKESK. CDR3 length: 15 residues. J gave up 6 bases and V 7 bases, and 13 bases lay outside the gene matches. The CDR3 is CASTIRTGTSAEAFF. The CDR3, as DNA: TGTGCCAGCACCATACGGACAGGGACATCCGCTGAAGCTTTCTTT.

This chain joins TRBV27 and TRBJ1-6; D call uncertain. This CDR3 spans 16 amino acids. CDR1 and CDR2 from the germline V gene are MNHEY and SMNVEV (reference sequence). Trimming cost V 4 bases and J 4 bases, with 14 bases left between them. The CDR3 coding sequence is TGTGCCAGCAGTTCTCTCAGATCCGTATATAATTCACCCCTCCACTTT. Translation: CASSSLRSVYNSPLHF.

The chain combines TRBV9 with TRBJ2-2; 11 nucleotides match TRBD2. The CDR3 contains 16 residues. V dropped 0 bases and J dropped 4; count of bases not matched to a gene: 2. Germline V gene sequence: CDR1 SGDLS, CDR2 YYNGEE. The CDR3, as DNA: TGTGCCAGCAGCGTAGGACTAGCGGGGATCACCGGGGAGCTGTTTTTT. Its protein is CASSVGLAGITGELFF.

The sample holds one count of this clone. This sequence joins TRBV2 and TRBJ1-1; D might be TRBD1 (6 bases). CDR1 SNHLY and CDR2 FYNNEI come from the germline V gene. Trimming shortened V by 8 bases and J by 3 bases, and 16 bases separated the two germline ends. There are 14 residues in the CDR3. CDR3 nucleotide sequence: TGTGCCAGCTGGGGGGGCAGTCTAGACACTGAAGCTTTCTTT. As protein: CASWGGSLDTEAFF.

This clone was counted only a few times. The chain joins TRBV14 to TRBJ1-1; tentatively, D is TRBD1 (6 bases). Trimming left V 7 bases short and J 0 bases short, with 12 bases between. Germline V gene lookup returns CDR1 SGHDN and CDR2 FVKESK. The CDR3 runs to 14 residues. This CDR3 reads CASTQGRVNTEAFF. CDR3 in DNA: TGTGCCAGCACCCAGGGGAGGGTGAACACTGAAGCTTTCTTT.

The chain has TRBV4-1 and TRBJ2-1; D might be TRBD2 (6 bases). Trimming shortened V by 1 base and J by 1 base, and 14 bases separated the two germline ends. The CDR3 length is 17 residues. Germline CDR1 MGHRA, CDR2 YSYEKL. The CDR3 here is CASSQVTSSISYNEQFF. The CDR3 DNA is TGCGCCAGCAGCCAAGTCACTAGCAGCATATCCTACAATGAGCAGTTCTTC.

The chain couples TRBV3-1 (or the pseudogene TRBV3-2) to TRBJ2-3; D gene unclear. The V and J ends lost 0 bases and 6 bases respectively, with 7 bases between them. CDR3 length: 13 residues. The germline V gene encodes CDR1 LGHDT and CDR2 YNNKEL (reference sequence). This chain's CDR3 is CASSQDLSDTQYF. DNA for the CDR3: TGTGCCAGCAGCCAAGATCTAAGTGATACGCAGTATTTT.

The gene calls are TRBV4-2 and TRBJ2-7; TRBD1 aligns across 9 bases. The CDR3 is made up of 19 amino acids. V lost 3 bases and J lost 2; bases outside the gene matches: 17. The germline CDR1 and CDR2 sequences are LGHNA and YNFKEQ. CDR3: CASSHRRQEGTGIPYEQYF. In DNA, the CDR3 is TGTGCCAGCAGCCATAGAAGACAGGAGGGGACAGGGATTCCCTACGAGCAGTACTTC.

This clone occurred a few times. V and J are TRBV5-6 and TRBJ1-2; the D gene is possibly TRBD1 (5 bases). The germline V gene encodes CDR1 SGHDT and CDR2 YYEEEE. This CDR3 spans 14 amino acids. V was pared by 7 bases and J by 6 bases, with 19 bases between. The CDR3: CASFSLRDRDGYTF. The DNA for the CDR3 is TGTGCCAGCTTCTCGCTCAGGGATAGGGATGGCTACACCTTC.

Written as DNA, the CDR3 is TGTGCCACCAGCCCGTTCCGGGACAGGGGCTACACCTTC. Protein sequence: CATSPFRDRGYTF. The V and J genes are TRBV15 and TRBJ1-2; 8 bases match TRBD1. Germline V lookup: CDR1 LNHNV, CDR2 YYDKDF (reference sequence). The V and J ends lost 5 bases and 8 bases, in that order; junction bases with no gene match: 7. The CDR3 covers 13 residues.

The genes are TRBV2 and TRBJ2-2; TRBD1 is a possible D gene (6 bases). The ends were cut back, 2 bases at V and 7 bases at J, with 17 bases in the middle. This CDR3 has 16 residues. Germline V gives CDR1 SNHLY, CDR2 FYNNEI. Here the CDR3 reads CASSESRTGTGGELFF. The DNA for the CDR3 is TGTGCCAGCAGTGAATCCAGAACAGGGACGGGCGGGGAGCTGTTTTTT. The variable domain in full, with the rest retrieved from reference TRBV2 and TRBJ2-2, is EPEVTQTPSHQVTQMGQEVILRCVPISNHLYFYWYRQILGQKVEFLVSFYNNEISEKSEIFDDQFSVERPDGSNFTLKIRSTKLEDSAMYFCASSESRTGTGGELFFGEGSRLTVL.

The chain joins TRBV3-1 (or the pseudogene TRBV3-2) to TRBJ2-5; 8 bases fit TRBD2. Trimming removed 1 base from V and 5 bases from J; junction bases left unmatched: 6. The CDR3 consists of 15 residues. Looked up from germline, CDR1 is LGHDT and CDR2 is YNNKEL (reference sequence). CDR3 coding DNA: TGTGCCAGCAGCCAAGTCAGCGGGGGCCTGGAGACCCAGTACTTC. Protein product: CASSQVSGGLETQYF.

The chain has TRBV7-6 and TRBJ1-1, with 10 bases that match TRBD1. Per the germline V gene, CDR1 is SGHVS and CDR2 is FNYEAQ. This CDR3 is built from 14 residues. J gave up 5 bases and V 5 bases, and 5 bases lay outside the gene matches. The CDR3 DNA reads TGTGCCAGCAGCCCACGGACAGGGGGAACTGAAGCTTTCTTT. Encoded protein: CASSPRTGGTEAFF.

The CDR3 DNA follows: TGCGCCAGCAGCCCAAAGGGACAGCTCACCGGGGAGCTGTTTTTT. Its translation is CASSPKGQLTGELFF. This chain connects TRBV4-3 to TRBJ2-2; 7 bases align to TRBD1. The CDR3 spans 15 residues. Germline V gives CDR1 LGHNA, CDR2 YSLEER. Trimming at V came to 4 bases and at J to 4 bases, leaving 6 bases not matched to a gene.

This clone was seen just once. The chain combines TRBV10-3 with TRBJ2-7; TRBD1 matches 8 bases. Germline-derived CDR1 and CDR2 are ENHRY and SYGVKD. The ends lost 6 bases at V and 3 bases at J; junction bases unmatched: 10. The CDR3 has 15 residues. CDR3 amino acids: CAIRKDRAGGYEQYF. The CDR3 DNA follows: TGTGCCATCAGGAAGGACAGGGCCGGAGGCTACGAGCAGTACTTC.

Written as DNA, the CDR3 is TGTGCCAGCAGCTTACGGCTGAAAATCCAGGCTATGAACACTGAAGCTTTCTTT. Its protein product is CASSLRLKIQAMNTEAFF. V usage is TRBV11-2 and J usage is TRBJ1-1; no clear D. CDR1 SGHAT and CDR2 FQNNGV come from the germline V gene. V lost 2 bases and J lost 0, with 19 bases in between. There are 18 residues in the CDR3.

The rearrangement links TRBV5-6 to TRBJ2-6, with 7 bases fitting TRBD1. CDR3 size: 18 residues. With V trimmed by 4 bases and J by 0 bases, 10 bases remained unmatched. Germline values: CDR1 SGHDT, CDR2 YYEEEE. CDR3 coding DNA: TGTGCCAGCAGCCCTCTGGGACAGTCAGTCTCTGGGGCCAACGTCCTGACTTTC. Translated: CASSPLGQSVSGANVLTF.

The chain couples TRBV7-6 to TRBJ2-1, with D possibly TRBD2 on 7 matching bases. Germline-derived CDR1 and CDR2 are SGHVS and FNYEAQ. This CDR3 comprises 16 residues. V was cut by 5 bases and J by 3 bases, with 17 bases left in between. The CDR3 loop is CASSRTQGGGYNEQFF. CDR3 sequence (DNA): TGTGCCAGCAGCCGTACACAGGGAGGGGGCTACAATGAGCAGTTCTTC.

The chain uses TRBV2 and TRBJ1-5, with 7 bases fitting TRBD1. Germline values: CDR1 SNHLY, CDR2 FYNNEI. V trimming: 6 bases; J trimming: 9 bases; junction bases outside the gene matches: 11. CDR3 length equals 14 residues. In DNA form, the CDR3 reads TGTGCCAGCAGGGAGACCGCGACAGGGTTGCCCCAGCATTTT. It encodes CASRETATGLPQHF.

The J gene is TRBJ1-2, the V gene TRBV24-1, with unresolved D. CDR3 length: 9 residues. Trimming removed 9 bases at V and 9 bases at J, with 7 bases between. CDR1 and CDR2 from the germline V gene are KGHDR and SFDVKD. CDR3 DNA: TGTGCCACCCGTTTATGCTACACCTTC. Protein sequence: CATRLCYTF.

This chain joins TRBV24-1 and TRBJ2-1, with 14 nucleotides matching TRBD2. There are 22 residues in the CDR3. The J segment lost 4 bases and the V segment lost 4 bases, leaving 20 bases of the junction unmatched. Germline CDR1 KGHDR, CDR2 SFDVKD. The CDR3 sequence is CATSDSLARLAGGPMTYNEQFF. The CDR3 DNA reads TGTGCCACCAGTGACTCCTTAGCTCGACTAGCGGGGGGGCCAATGACTTACAATGAGCAGTTCTTC.

The chain recombines TRBV7-9 with TRBJ2-5; perhaps TRBD2 as D (5 bases). The CDR3 covers 14 residues. V lost 2 bases and J 5 bases, leaving 12 bases between the germline ends. Germline lookup yields CDR1 SEHNR and CDR2 FQNEAQ (reference sequence). The CDR3 protein is CASSLLAEQETQYF. CDR3 nucleotides: TGTGCCAGCAGCTTACTAGCAGAACAGGAGACCCAGTACTTC. The full variable domain, with the rest looked up from reference TRBV7-9 and TRBJ2-5, is DTGVSQNPRHKITKRGQNVTFRCDPISEHNRLYWYRQTLGQGPEFLTYFQNEAQLEKSRLLSDRFSAERPKGSFSTLEIQRTEQGDSAMYLCASSLLAEQETQYFGPGTRLLVL.